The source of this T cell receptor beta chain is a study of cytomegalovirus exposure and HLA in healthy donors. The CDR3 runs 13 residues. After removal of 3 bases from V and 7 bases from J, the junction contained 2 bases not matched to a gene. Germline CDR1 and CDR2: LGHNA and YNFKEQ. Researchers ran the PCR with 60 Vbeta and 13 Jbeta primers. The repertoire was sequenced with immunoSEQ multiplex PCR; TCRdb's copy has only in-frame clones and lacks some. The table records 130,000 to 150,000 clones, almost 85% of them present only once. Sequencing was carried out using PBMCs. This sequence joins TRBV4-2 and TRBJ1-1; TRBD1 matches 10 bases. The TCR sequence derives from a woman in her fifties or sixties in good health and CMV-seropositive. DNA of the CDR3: TGTGCCAGCAGCCAGAGGACAGGGGGTGAAGCTTTCTTT. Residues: CASSQRTGGEAFF.